This T cell receptor beta chain was captured in a study of T-cell memory formation after mild COVID-19. For the study at large: TCR clusters were largely donor specific.

Study-level points and caveats: Those CD4+ clones that contracted were mainly in CM and EM (CD8+ ones in EMRA). Cross-reactive memory seemingly joined, as some responding clones were found in pre-infection memory.

TCRdb independently ran MiXCR on the 5' RACE reads; one entry per CDR3 protein. The sample gives roughly 560,000 distinct CDR3 sequences, over 20% of which show up once; roughly an eighth is in the top ten. V was shortened by 5 bases and J by 2 bases, with 15 bases between the two germline ends. This CDR3 spans 16 amino acids. The germline V gene has CDR1 SEHNR and CDR2 FQNEAQ (reference sequence). This clonotype was observed a few times. The antigen is not known. This TCR was sampled from an adult woman who had mild COVID-19 (a few samples of this study predate the infection). Cell type and time point are not known. The sample taken for sequencing was PBMCs or a T cell subset sorted from them (not recorded which). This chain joins TRBV7-9 and TRBJ2-2; a possible D gene is TRBD1 (6 bases). The CDR3 region has the DNA TGTGCCAGCAGCATCATCCACAGGGCTAACACCGGGGAGCTGTTTTTT. Translation: CASSIIHRANTGELFF.